Shown below are 25 T cell receptor beta chains from a single sample sequenced in a study of T cell responses to AZD1222 COVID-19 vaccine. TCRdb's copy holds only in-frame clones and misses some; the assay was immunoSEQ multiplex PCR. The table has 87,000 or so clones, roughly 91% seen once. Specimen: peripheral blood, collected on day 0 of AZD1222 vaccination. These receptors were collected from an adult in good health.

V and J are TRBV5-4 and TRBJ2-5; no definite D call. The length of the CDR3 is 13 residues. Trimming took 2 bases from V and 4 from J, leaving 9 bases between them. Germline V CDR1 and CDR2: SGHNT, YYREEE (reference sequence). The chain's CDR3 is CASSLGNGETQYF. For the CDR3, the DNA is TGTGCCAGCAGCTTAGGGAACGGAGAGACCCAGTACTTC.

This sequence joins TRBV29-1 and TRBJ1-1, with 7 bases aligning to TRBD1. Germline-derived CDR1 and CDR2 are SQVTM and ANQGSEA. The CDR3 runs 13 residues. J was trimmed by 1 base and V by 7 bases; bases with no gene match: 6. The CDR3 DNA reads as TGCAGCGCCGAGGGACAGACGAACACTGAAGCTTTCTTT. Translation gives CSAEGQTNTEAFF.

This rearrangement joins TRBV6-5 to TRBJ2-1; either TRBD1 or TRBD2 may fit D (5 bases each). The CDR3 extends over 13 amino acids. Germline CDR1 is MNHEY and CDR2 is SVGAGI. Trimming stripped 7 bases from V and 6 bases from J, with 13 bases between. In DNA, the CDR3 is TGTGCCAGCAACCGGGACCGGCTCAATGAGCAGTTCTTC. Its protein product is CASNRDRLNEQFF.

V usage is TRBV4-1 and J usage is TRBJ1-1; tentatively, D is TRBD1 (5 bases). CDR1 is MGHRA and CDR2 is YSYEKL in the germline V gene. The CDR3 spans 17 residues. The V gene lost 3 bases and the J gene lost 8 bases, with 25 bases spanning the gap. CDR3 coding DNA: TGCGCCAGCAGCCAGTATGTTCCGGTGGGGGGAAGGAGAGAAGCTTTCTTT. Residues: CASSQYVPVGGRREAFF.

The V call is TRBV4-3, the J call TRBJ2-3, with TRBD2 identical over 10 bases. J was trimmed by 0 bases and V by 2 bases; bases with no gene match: 11. This CDR3 region has 19 residues. Germline CDR1 reads LGHNA; CDR2 reads YSLEER. The CDR3 DNA follows: TGCGCCAGCAGCCAAACTTGGATAGCGGGGGGCGGAAGCACAGATACGCAGTATTTT. This codes for CASSQTWIAGGGSTDTQYF.

The chain links TRBV7-8 to TRBJ2-7; possible D gene TRBD2, 5 bases. The CDR3 sequence is 13 residues long. Trimming cost V 3 bases and J 4 bases, with 10 bases left between them. Germline loops: CDR1 SGHVS, CDR2 FQNEAQ. CDR3 amino acids: CASSFGVLYEQYF. Written as DNA, the CDR3 is TGTGCCAGCAGCTTCGGGGTCTTATACGAGCAGTACTTC.

The chain employs TRBV6-5 and TRBJ2-7; D is unclear. This CDR3 has 12 amino acids. The germline V gene has CDR1 MNHEY and CDR2 SVGAGI. Trimming stripped 4 bases from V and 3 bases from J, with 7 bases between. The DNA for the CDR3 is TGTGCCAGCAGTTTGACGGTCTACGAGCAGTACTTC. Its protein is CASSLTVYEQYF.

This chain joins TRBV27 and TRBJ1-1; D is ambiguous. In germline, CDR1 is MNHEY, CDR2 SMNVEV (reference sequence). The CDR3 contains 16 residues. With 2 bases removed from V and 7 bases from J, the gap between germline ends came to 20 bases. This CDR3 reads CASSLMDGITTNEAFF. In nucleotides, the CDR3 is TGTGCCAGCAGTTTAATGGACGGGATCACCACCAATGAAGCTTTCTTT.

This chain joins TRBV19 and TRBJ1-1; the D gene is possibly TRBD1 (6 bases). The CDR3 has 15 amino acids. Germline V CDR1 and CDR2: LNHDA, SQIVND (reference sequence). The ends were cut back, 8 bases at V and 4 bases at J, with 20 bases in the middle. The CDR3, as DNA: TGTGCCAGTTTTACCGCGGGGGGCAGGGGCACTGAAGCTTTCTTT. As protein: CASFTAGGRGTEAFF.

V gene TRBV15 combines with J gene TRBJ1-1; D gene ambiguous. V was trimmed by 3 bases and J by 4 bases, leaving 6 bases between them. The CDR3 spans 12 residues. Germline assignment: CDR1 LNHNV and CDR2 YYDKDF (reference sequence). The CDR3 region has the DNA TGTGCCACCAGCAGTCTCCTCACTGAAGCTTTCTTT. As protein: CATSSLLTEAFF. Complete variable domain (other parts from reference TRBV15 and TRBJ1-1): DAMVIQNPRYQVTQFGKPVTLSCSQTLNHNVMYWYQQKSSQAPKLLFHYYDKDFNNEADTPDNFQSRRPNTSFCFLDIRSPGLGDTAMYLCATSSLLTEAFFGQGTRLTVV.

The rearrangement links TRBV13 to TRBJ2-5; D possibly uses TRBD1 or TRBD2 (5 bases each). This CDR3 spans 15 amino acids. Germline V gene lookup returns CDR1 PRHDT and CDR2 FYEKMQ (reference sequence). The germline V and J ends were trimmed by 3 bases and 2 bases, with 13 bases remaining between them. The CDR3, as DNA: TGTGCCAGCAGCTTGGGAGACAGAGATCAAGAGACCCAGTACTTC. As protein: CASSLGDRDQETQYF.

This sequence joins TRBV19 and TRBJ2-3, with 8 bases fitting TRBD2. V was clipped by 9 bases and J by 2 bases; unmatched bases: 1. Germline CDR1 reads LNHDA; CDR2 reads SQIVND (reference sequence). The CDR3 runs to 12 residues. CDR3 sequence: CARTSVTDTQYF. Here the CDR3 DNA reads TGTGCCAGGACTAGCGTCACAGATACGCAGTATTTT.

The gene calls are TRBV6-4 and TRBJ2-1; 8 bases fit TRBD2. V shed 1 base and J 8 bases; nucleotides not matched to a gene: 4. The CDR3 consists of 14 residues. CDR1 is MRHNA, CDR2 SNTAGT, per germline. The DNA for the CDR3 is TGTGCCAGCAGTGACTACGGGGGGGCCTATGAGCAGTTCTTC. It yields the protein CASSDYGGAYEQFF.

The chain employs TRBV9 and TRBJ1-2, with D possibly TRBD1 on 5 matching bases. In germline, CDR1 is SGDLS, CDR2 YYNGEE. The CDR3 covers 15 residues. V lost 4 bases, J lost 0 bases, and 13 bases lay in between. The CDR3 nucleotides are TGTGCCAGCAGCCCGAGGGGTGATACTAACTATGGCTACACCTTC. Translated, it gives CASSPRGDTNYGYTF. Complete variable domain (other parts from reference TRBV9 and TRBJ1-2): DSGVTQTPKHLITATGQRVTLRCSPRSGDLSVYWYQQSLDQGLQFLIQYYNGEERAKGNILERFSAQQFPDLHSELNLSSLELGDSALYFCASSPRGDTNYGYTFGSGTRLTVV.

The chain employs TRBV25-1 and TRBJ1-6; D is undetermined. Germline CDR1 and CDR2: MGHDK and SYGVNS. V dropped 2 bases and J dropped 10 bases, with 18 bases sitting between them. The length of the CDR3 is 16 residues. In DNA form, the CDR3 reads TGTGCCAGCAGTGAAGCGAGGGAAAAACCGAGATCACCCCTCCACTTT. Its translation is CASSEAREKPRSPLHF.

This sequence joins TRBV5-5 and TRBJ1-1; 9 bases map to TRBD1. The trim removed 4 bases at V and 3 bases at J, leaving 4 bases unmatched. CDR1 and CDR2 (germline): SGHKS, YYEKEE (reference sequence). This CDR3 region has 14 residues. This chain's CDR3 is CASSLQGADTEAFF. The CDR3 DNA is TGTGCCAGCAGCCTACAGGGGGCGGACACTGAAGCTTTCTTT.

This sequence joins TRBV19 and TRBJ2-7; 12 bases agree with TRBD2. The CDR3 covers 15 residues. Trimming cost V 6 bases and J 5 bases; bases outside gene matches: 8. Germline values: CDR1 LNHDA, CDR2 SQIVND (reference sequence). CDR3 sequence: CASRPSGGALNEQYF. Here the CDR3 DNA reads TGTGCCAGTAGACCTAGCGGGGGGGCTTTAAACGAGCAGTACTTC. The entire variable domain, with the rest obtained from reference TRBV19 and TRBJ2-7, is as follows: DGGITQSPKYLFRKEGQNVTLSCEQNLNHDAMYWYRQDPGQGLRLIYYSQIVNDFQKGDIAEGYSVSREKKESFPLTVTSAQKNPTAFYLCASRPSGGALNEQYFGPGTRLTVT.

The V gene is TRBV15, the J gene TRBJ2-5; possibly TRBD2 for D (6 bases). V was pared by 0 bases and J by 5 bases, with 16 bases between. This CDR3 is 16 amino acids long. Germline V gene data show CDR1 as LNHNV and CDR2 as YYDKDF (reference sequence). The CDR3 loop reads CATSRDWRAGDETQYF. CDR3 coding DNA: TGTGCCACCAGCAGAGATTGGAGGGCAGGAGATGAGACCCAGTACTTC.

This clone was seen only once. The genes are TRBV19 and TRBJ2-7; 9 bases are shared with TRBD1. Germline CDR1 LNHDA, CDR2 SQIVND (reference sequence). With 4 bases clipped from V and 7 bases from J, the junction kept 11 bases outside the gene matches. CDR3 length: 15 residues. The CDR3 DNA reads TGTGCCAGTAGTACTAGGACAGGGGAATCGCGAGAGCAGTACTTC. This encodes CASSTRTGESREQYF. Full variable domain (missing parts from reference TRBV19 and TRBJ2-7): DGGITQSPKYLFRKEGQNVTLSCEQNLNHDAMYWYRQDPGQGLRLIYYSQIVNDFQKGDIAEGYSVSREKKESFPLTVTSAQKNPTAFYLCASSTRTGESREQYFGPGTRLTVT.

This chain joins TRBV2 and TRBJ2-2; D ambiguous. Trimming pared 4 bases from V and 0 bases from J, leaving 9 bases between. The CDR3 runs to 15 residues. Looked up from germline, CDR1 is SNHLY and CDR2 is FYNNEI. CDR3 sequence reads: CASSAGPTNTGELFF. The CDR3 DNA sequence: TGTGCCAGCAGTGCCGGCCCGACGAACACCGGGGAGCTGTTTTTT.

This chain uses TRBV4-3 with TRBJ1-6; 11 bases are a match to TRBD1. CDR1 is LGHNA, CDR2 YSLEER, per germline. Germline trimming cut 4 bases from V and 7 bases from J; bases unmatched to any gene: 3. The CDR3 sequence is 15 residues long. CDR3 bases: TGCGCCAGCAGCCTGGACAGGGGGCCCAATTCACCCCTCCACTTT. Its protein is CASSLDRGPNSPLHF.

The rearrangement links TRBV2 to TRBJ2-3, with a tentative D call TRBD1 (5 bases). V was shortened by 3 bases and J by 2 bases, with 9 bases between the two germline ends. The germline V gene has CDR1 SNHLY and CDR2 FYNNEI. The CDR3 runs 14 residues. In DNA form, the CDR3 reads TGTGCCAGCAGTGACAGGGATTACACAGATACGCAGTATTTT. It codes for CASSDRDYTDTQYF.

The chain uses TRBV2 and TRBJ2-3; 7 bases are shared with TRBD2. Germline-derived CDR1 and CDR2 are SNHLY and FYNNEI. V lost 9 bases, J lost 4 bases, and 10 bases stayed unmatched. The CDR3 sequence is 14 residues long. CDR3 coding DNA: TGTGCCAGTCAACTCTTAGCGGGCCCAGATACGCAGTATTTT. Translating it yields CASQLLAGPDTQYF.

The chain recombines TRBV7-9 with TRBJ2-2, with D perhaps matching TRBD2 (6 bases). V lost 6 bases, J lost 3 bases, and 8 bases lay in between. This CDR3 comprises 13 residues. Germline V CDR1 and CDR2: SEHNR, FQNEAQ (reference sequence). The DNA for the CDR3 is TGTGCCAGCAGATGGGGGGACACCGGGGAGCTGTTTTTT. Its translation: CASRWGDTGELFF.

The chain is built from TRBV3-1 (or the pseudogene TRBV3-2) and TRBJ2-1, with D perhaps matching TRBD1 (5 bases). The CDR3 consists of 13 residues. The ends were cut back, 4 bases at V and 9 bases at J, with 13 bases in the middle. Germline V gives CDR1 LGHDT, CDR2 YNNKEL (reference sequence). The CDR3 DNA reads as TGTGCCAGCAGCCCGCTTAGGGGTGGTGAGCAGTTCTTC. Its protein is CASSPLRGGEQFF.